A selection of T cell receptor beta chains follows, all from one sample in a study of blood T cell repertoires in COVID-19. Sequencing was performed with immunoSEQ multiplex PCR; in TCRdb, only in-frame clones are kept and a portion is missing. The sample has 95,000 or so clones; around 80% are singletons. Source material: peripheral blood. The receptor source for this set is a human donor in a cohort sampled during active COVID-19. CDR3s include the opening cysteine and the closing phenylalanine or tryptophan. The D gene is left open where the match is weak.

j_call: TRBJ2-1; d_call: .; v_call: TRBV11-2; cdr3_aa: CASNHLGGHYNEQFF; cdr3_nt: TGTGCCAGCAACCACCTGGGGGGGCACTACAATGAGCAGTTCTTC
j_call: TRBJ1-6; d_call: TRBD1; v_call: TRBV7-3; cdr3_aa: CASSNFPGQGSPLHF; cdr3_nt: TGTGCCAGCAGCAATTTTCCGGGACAGGGGTCACCCCTCCACTTT
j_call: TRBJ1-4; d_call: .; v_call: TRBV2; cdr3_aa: CASSDGRSIGKLFF; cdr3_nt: TGTGCCAGCAGTGATGGGAGAAGCATTGGAAAACTGTTTTTT
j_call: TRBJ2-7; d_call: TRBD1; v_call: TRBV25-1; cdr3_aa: CASSDSWTGSSYEQYF; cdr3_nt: TGTGCCAGCAGTGATTCTTGGACAGGGAGCTCCTACGAGCAGTACTTC
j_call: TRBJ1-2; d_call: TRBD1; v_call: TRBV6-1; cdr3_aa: CASREDPGQGGYGYTF; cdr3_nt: TGTGCCAGCAGAGAAGACCCGGGACAGGGTGGATATGGCTACACCTTC
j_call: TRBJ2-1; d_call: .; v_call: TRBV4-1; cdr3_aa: CATGRGAVNEQFF; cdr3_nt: TGCGCCACAGGGAGGGGGGCGGTTAATGAGCAGTTCTTC
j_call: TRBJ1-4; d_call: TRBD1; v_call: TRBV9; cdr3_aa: CASSVATGDRGNEKLFF; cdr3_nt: TGTGCCAGCAGCGTAGCTACTGGGGACAGGGGGAATGAAAAACTGTTTTTT
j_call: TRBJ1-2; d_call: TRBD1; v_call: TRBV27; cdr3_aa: CASSLTGGYGYTF; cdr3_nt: TGTGCCAGCAGTTTAACAGGGGGCTATGGCTACACCTTC
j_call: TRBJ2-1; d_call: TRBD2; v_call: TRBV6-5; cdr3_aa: CASKPGLAYNEQFF; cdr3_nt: TGTGCCAGCAAACCTGGACTAGCCTACAATGAGCAGTTCTTC
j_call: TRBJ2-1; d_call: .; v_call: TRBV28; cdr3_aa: CASSPDSRSEFF; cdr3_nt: TGTGCCAGCAGTCCGGACAGTAGGTCCGAGTTCTTC